The clone carrying this TCR beta chain was found a few times. Trimming at V came to 6 bases and at J to 4 bases, leaving 9 bases not matched to a gene. The length of the CDR3 is 17 residues. MiXCR, applied by TCRdb to the 5' RACE reads, yields one record per CDR3 protein. Of about 350,000 distinct CDR3 sequences detected, roughly 15% appear once; the ten largest clones hold 20% to 25%. This record belongs to a study of T-cell memory formation after mild COVID-19. The chain joins TRBV12-3 or TRBV12-4 to TRBJ2-6; 10 nucleotides align to TRBD1. Sequencing was carried out using PBMCs or a T cell subset sorted from them (not recorded which). This clonotype was obtained from a young man who had mild COVID-19 (a few samples of this study predate the infection). Cell type and time point are not known. In nucleotides, the CDR3 is TGTGCCAGCAGCCCGGGACAGGGGTTGGAAGGGGCCAACGTCCTGACTTTC. It encodes CASSPGQGLEGANVLTF.